The present entry profiles one TCR beta chain with its context. V dropped 7 bases and J dropped 1 base, with 10 bases sitting between them. Germline values: CDR1 MNHEY, CDR2 SMNVEV (reference sequence). The CDR3 contains 14 residues. This record belongs to a study of T cell responses to AZD1222 COVID-19 vaccine. Assay used: immunoSEQ multiplex PCR; TCRdb lists only in-frame clones, some missing. The sample contains 83,000 or so clones, around 86% of which appear only once. The chain couples TRBV27 to TRBJ2-2; D gene uncertain. The receptor comes from an adult in good health. Sequences were derived from peripheral blood, sampled on day 0 of AZD1222 vaccination. This chain's CDR3 is CASTARWNTGELFF. The CDR3 DNA is TGTGCCAGCACGGCCCGATGGAACACCGGGGAGCTGTTTTTT.